This T cell receptor (beta chain) was captured by sequencing in a study of CD8 T cells in Susac syndrome. An amount of RNA that ranged from roughly 0.45 to 1 ug was reverse transcribed with random hexamers. The authors amplified TCR beta CDR3 across 54 Vbeta and 13 Jbeta using immunoSEQ multiplex PCR. TCRdb fed the immunoSEQ multiplex PCR reads into MiXCR, producing one record per CDR3 protein. The sample holds around 45,000 distinct CDR3 sequences, almost 95% seen once. Germline loops: CDR1 SGHNT, CDR2 YYREEE (reference sequence). Trimming shortened V by 4 bases and J by 6 bases, and 13 bases separated the two germline ends. This CDR3 contains 13 residues. Negative isolation was used for CD8+ and CD4+ T cells and FACS enrichment for TEMRA cells.

The chain joins TRBV5-4 to TRBJ1-1; D uncertain. Sequenced material: CD8+ T cells from PBMCs. The receptor's source is a human donor in good health. CDR3: CASSPLGRAEAFF. CDR3 nucleotide sequence: TGTGCCAGCAGCCCCCTTGGAAGGGCTGAAGCTTTCTTT.